Each of the 10 T cell receptor beta chains below was sequenced from the same sample in a study of vaccination and CD4 T cells after COVID-19. At the Johns Hopkins FTIC core, DNA taken from cultured CD4+ T cells was sequenced by way of the Oncomine TCR Beta short-read assay. TCRdb called the PCR reads again in MiXCR, with one record for every CDR3 protein. The sample holds around 17,000 distinct CDR3 sequences, approximately 38% seen once. These receptors have no identified antigens. Treatment in this sample: roughly 11-day PBMC culture with coronavirus spike peptide pools or control peptides (ViraFEST assay). The source material was CD4+ T cells from blood, cultured in vitro. The receptors here all came from a human donor who had recovered from COVID-19.

The V and J genes are TRBV7-9 and TRBJ2-7; 9 bases fit TRBD2. The CDR3 is 16 amino acids. V gave up 5 bases and J gave up 2 bases; unmatched junction bases: 10. Germline CDR1 and CDR2: SEHNR and FQNEAQ (reference sequence). The CDR3: CASSQGASGDPYEQYF. CDR3 coding DNA: TGTGCCAGCAGCCAAGGTGCTAGCGGGGATCCCTACGAGCAGTACTTC.

The V and J genes are TRBV20-1 and TRBJ2-2; 7 bases align to TRBD1. The ends lost 0 bases at V and 4 bases at J; junction bases unmatched: 2. In germline, CDR1 is DFQATT, CDR2 SNEGSKA (reference sequence). This CDR3 is 14 amino acids long. The CDR3 DNA is TGCAGTGCTAGAGATTGGGACAGCACCGGGGAGCTGTTTTTT. Its translation: CSARDWDSTGELFF.

This clonotype turned up a few times. The chain has TRBV5-8 and TRBJ1-1; maybe TRBD1 (5 bases). The CDR3 has 14 residues. The V gene's germline CDR1 is SGHTS and CDR2 YDEGEE. Trimming stripped 1 base from V and 4 bases from J, with 11 bases between. CDR3 residues: CASSLWRGTTEAFF. The CDR3 DNA reads as TGTGCCAGCAGCTTGTGGAGGGGAACCACTGAAGCTTTCTTT.

This clonotype is medium-sized. J is TRBJ1-2 and V is TRBV24-1; tentatively, D is TRBD1 (6 bases). The CDR3 length is 14 residues. Between the trimmed V and J ends, which lost 5 bases and 5 bases, there was a span of 14 bases. Per the germline V gene, CDR1 is KGHDR and CDR2 is SFDVKD. The DNA for the CDR3 is TGTGCCACCAGTGGGAGGACAGTGGAGTATGGCTACACCTTC. Protein sequence: CATSGRTVEYGYTF.

The CDR3 DNA reads as TGCAGTGCTGTCGCCCAGAGATTGAGGGGCTGGGAGGACACCATATATTTT. Amino acids: CSAVAQRLRGWEDTIYF. The rearrangement links TRBV20-1 to TRBJ1-3; possible D gene TRBD1, 5 bases. Looked up from germline, CDR1 is DFQATT and CDR2 is SNEGSKA (reference sequence). This CDR3 is built from 17 residues. Trimming shortened V by 5 bases and J by 8 bases, and 28 bases separated the two germline ends.

This clonotype appeared a few times. The rearrangement links TRBV28 to TRBJ1-5; 8 nucleotides match TRBD1. The CDR3 runs 16 residues. V lost 1 base and J lost 4; bases outside the gene matches: 6. The germline CDR1 and CDR2 sequences are MDHEN and SYDVKM. Here the CDR3 DNA reads TGTGCCAGCAGTTTATTAGACAGGGGACGGAATCAGCCCCAGCATTTT. Translated, it gives CASSLLDRGRNQPQHF.

This clonotype was picked up one time. This chain connects TRBV20-1 to TRBJ2-1; D uncertain. The germline V gene encodes CDR1 DFQATT and CDR2 SNEGSKA (reference sequence). This CDR3 spans 14 amino acids. Trimming stripped 2 bases from V and 4 bases from J, with 12 bases between. The CDR3 loop is CSARHPYKYNEQFF. The CDR3 DNA sequence: TGCAGTGCTAGACACCCATACAAATACAATGAGCAGTTCTTC.

The chain carries TRBV10-2 and TRBJ1-5, with D perhaps TRBD1 (5 bases). CDR1 is WSHSY and CDR2 is SAAADI in the germline V gene. The ends were cut back, 1 base at V and 0 bases at J, with 10 bases in the middle. This CDR3 has 16 amino acids. CDR3 protein: CASSEWDGRSNQPQHF. In nucleotides, the CDR3 is TGCGCCAGCAGTGAGTGGGACGGCCGTAGCAATCAGCCCCAGCATTTT.

The J gene is TRBJ2-2, the V gene TRBV24-1; D is unclear. This CDR3 contains 13 residues. Germline V CDR1 and CDR2: KGHDR, SFDVKD. The V end lost 9 bases, the J end lost 0 bases, and 7 bases lay between the germline ends. The CDR3 sequence is CATSRSNTGELFF. In DNA form, the CDR3 reads TGTGCCACCTCTAGGTCGAACACCGGGGAGCTGTTTTTT.

This rearrangement joins TRBV12-3 or TRBV12-4 to TRBJ2-3; the match to TRBD2 covers 8 bases. The length of the CDR3 is 14 residues. V lost 3 bases to trimming and J lost 5 bases; unmatched junction nucleotides: 4. In DNA form, the CDR3 reads TGTGCCAGCAGTTTCGCAGCGGGAGTAGATACGCAGTATTTT. Translating it yields CASSFAAGVDTQYF.